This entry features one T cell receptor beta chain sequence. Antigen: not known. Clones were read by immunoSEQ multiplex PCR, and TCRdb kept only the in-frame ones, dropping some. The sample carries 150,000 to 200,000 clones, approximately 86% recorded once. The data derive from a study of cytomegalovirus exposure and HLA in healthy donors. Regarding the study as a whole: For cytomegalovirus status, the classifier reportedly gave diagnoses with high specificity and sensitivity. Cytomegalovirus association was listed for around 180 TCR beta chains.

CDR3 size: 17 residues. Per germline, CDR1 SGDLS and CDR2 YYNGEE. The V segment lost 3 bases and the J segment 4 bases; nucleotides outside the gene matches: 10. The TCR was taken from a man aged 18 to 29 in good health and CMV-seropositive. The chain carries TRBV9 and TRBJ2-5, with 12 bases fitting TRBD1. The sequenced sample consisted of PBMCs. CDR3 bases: TGTGCCAGCAGCGCAGAGGTGGGACAGGGGGCCGTAGAGACCCAGTACTTC. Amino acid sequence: CASSAEVGQGAVETQYF.